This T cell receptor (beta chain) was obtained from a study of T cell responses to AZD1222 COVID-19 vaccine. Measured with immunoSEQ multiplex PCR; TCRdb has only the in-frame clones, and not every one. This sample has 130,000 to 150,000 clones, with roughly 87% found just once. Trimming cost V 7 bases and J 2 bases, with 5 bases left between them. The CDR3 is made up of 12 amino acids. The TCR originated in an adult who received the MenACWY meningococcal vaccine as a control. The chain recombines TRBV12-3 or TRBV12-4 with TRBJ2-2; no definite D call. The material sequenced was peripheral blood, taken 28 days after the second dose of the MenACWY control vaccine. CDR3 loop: CASNHNTGELFF. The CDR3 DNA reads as TGTGCCAGCAACCATAACACCGGGGAGCTGTTTTTT.